The 18 T cell receptor beta chains listed next were all sequenced from one sample in a study of vaccination effects on CD4 cells after COVID-19. In the ViraFEST assay, antigen-specific CD4+ clonotypes were identified by expansion after peptide-pool stimulation. Culture proceeded for nine to ten days, and CD4+ T cells were then isolated. Infection dated between March and December 2020, before the Alpha, Beta and Delta variants reached the United States. Assay used: immunoSEQ multiplex PCR; TCRdb lists only in-frame clones, some missing. The sample holds approximately 26,000 clones, roughly 71% seen once. The antigens for these receptors are not known. Source: CD4+ T cells from PBMCs cultured with SARS-CoV-2 spike peptides, taken before COVID-19 vaccination. The receptors derive from a human donor who had a prior SARS-CoV-2 infection.

V gene TRBV7-8 combines with J gene TRBJ2-1, with 9 bases that match TRBD1. V shed 1 base and J 4 bases; nucleotides not matched to a gene: 5. Germline V gene sequence: CDR1 SGHVS, CDR2 FQNEAQ. The CDR3 covers 16 residues. CDR3 sequence: CASSLVGTGKYNEQFF. The CDR3 bases are TGTGCCAGCAGCTTAGTTGGGACAGGGAAATACAATGAGCAGTTCTTC.

This clone was counted between two and nine times. This rearrangement joins TRBV4-1 to TRBJ2-1; tentatively, D is TRBD2 (6 bases). Germline V gene lookup returns CDR1 MGHRA and CDR2 YSYEKL. This CDR3 spans 13 amino acids. V lost 4 bases and J 6 bases, leaving 10 bases between the germline ends. The CDR3 here is CASSLTSSNEQFF. CDR3 bases: TGCGCCAGCAGCCTGACTAGTTCCAATGAGCAGTTCTTC.

The J gene is TRBJ1-2, the V gene TRBV6-5, with D unresolved. V lost 7 bases and J lost 0, with 9 bases in between. The V gene's germline CDR1 is MNHEY and CDR2 SVGAGI. This CDR3 spans 13 amino acids. The CDR3 loop reads CASILSPNYGYTF. The CDR3 region has the DNA TGTGCCAGCATTCTTAGTCCTAACTATGGCTACACCTTC.

This chain joins TRBV6-2 or TRBV6-3 and TRBJ1-5; tentative D call: TRBD1 (6 bases). Trimming left V 4 bases short and J 4 bases short, with 14 bases between. Germline values: CDR1 MNHEY, CDR2 SVGEGT. The length of the CDR3 is 15 residues. This chain's CDR3 is CASSSRGRLNQPQHF. CDR3 sequence (DNA): TGTGCCAGCAGTTCCAGGGGTAGGTTAAATCAGCCCCAGCATTTT.

V gene TRBV6-2 or TRBV6-3 combines with J gene TRBJ2-2; D unresolved. The V gene's germline CDR1 is MNHEY and CDR2 SVGEGT. This CDR3 has 14 residues. Trimming removed 0 bases from V and 4 bases from J, with 6 bases in between. The CDR3, as DNA: TGTGCCAGCAGTTACTCAGGGCTCACCGGGGAGCTGTTTTTT. Its protein product is CASSYSGLTGELFF.

The chain recombines TRBV18 with TRBJ2-1, with 8 bases aligning to TRBD2. The CDR3 has 16 amino acids. The germline CDR1 and CDR2 sequences are KGHSH and LQKENI. Trimming took 0 bases from V and 8 from J; bases not matched to a gene: 9. The CDR3 region has the DNA TGTGCCAGCTCACCACCAGGTAGCGGGAATGGGTATGAGCAGTTCTTC. The encoded protein is CASSPPGSGNGYEQFF.

The V gene is TRBV11-2, the J gene TRBJ2-7; maybe TRBD2 (5 bases). CDR3 length equals 14 residues. V dropped 5 bases and J dropped 2 bases, with 13 bases sitting between them. In germline, CDR1 is SGHAT, CDR2 FQNNGV. The CDR3 reads CASSRESGAYEQYF. The CDR3 DNA reads TGTGCCAGCAGCCGGGAAAGCGGAGCCTACGAGCAGTACTTC.

The V call is TRBV5-6, the J call TRBJ1-5; perhaps TRBD1 as D (5 bases). This CDR3 is 13 amino acids long. The germline V gene has CDR1 SGHDT and CDR2 YYEEEE. The germline V and J ends were trimmed by 7 bases and 4 bases, with 12 bases remaining between them. The CDR3 loop is CASGQEANQPQHF. In DNA, the CDR3 is TGTGCCAGCGGACAAGAGGCAAATCAGCCCCAGCATTTT. Full variable domain (missing parts from reference TRBV5-6 and TRBJ1-5): DAGVTQSPTHLIKTRGQQVTLRCSPKSGHDTVSWYQQALGQGPQFIFQYYEEEERQRGNFPDRFSGHQFPNYSSELNVNALLLGDSALYLCASGQEANQPQHFGDGTRLSIL.

The chain combines TRBV7-2 with TRBJ2-1, with 10 nucleotides matching TRBD2. In germline, CDR1 is SGHTA, CDR2 FQGNSA. This CDR3 has 15 residues. V trimming: 5 bases; J trimming: 9 bases; junction bases outside the gene matches: 10. CDR3 in amino acids: CASSVLAGVGGEQFF. CDR3 sequence (DNA): TGTGCCAGCAGCGTGCTAGCGGGAGTCGGTGGTGAGCAGTTCTTC.

This clone came up once. The chain has TRBV28 and TRBJ2-7, with 11 bases identical to TRBD2. Losses at the gene ends were 6 bases for V and 5 bases for J; bases not matched to a gene: 3. This CDR3 has 13 residues. Germline CDR1 is MDHEN and CDR2 is SYDVKM. The CDR3 is CASSLAGGDEQYF. The CDR3 nucleotides are TGTGCCAGCAGCCTAGCGGGGGGCGACGAGCAGTACTTC.

The gene calls are TRBV5-4 and TRBJ2-1; no definite D call. V lost 0 bases and J lost 8, with 21 bases in between. The CDR3 consists of 17 residues. Germline V lookup: CDR1 SGHNT, CDR2 YYREEE (reference sequence). In nucleotides, the CDR3 is TGTGCCAGCAGCTTGGAACCTTTGGCAGGTTCAACCTATGAGCAGTTCTTC. Protein product: CASSLEPLAGSTYEQFF.

This chain joins TRBV30 and TRBJ1-3; D remains ambiguous. V was cut by 2 bases and J by 0 bases, with 5 bases left in between. The germline gives CDR1 GTSNPN, CDR2 SVGIG (reference sequence). This CDR3 is built from 13 residues. CDR3 in amino acids: CAWSSYSGNTIYF. The CDR3 nucleotides read TGTGCCTGGAGTTCTTACTCTGGAAACACCATATATTTT.

The gene calls are TRBV19 and TRBJ1-5; no clear D. The V gene's germline CDR1 is LNHDA and CDR2 SQIVND (reference sequence). The CDR3 loop spans 15 amino acids. V gave up 1 base and J gave up 6 bases, with 13 bases separating them. The CDR3: CASSIVPFPSQPQHF. The CDR3 DNA sequence: TGTGCCAGTAGTATAGTGCCATTTCCATCTCAGCCCCAGCATTTT.

The chain combines TRBV7-8 with TRBJ1-3, with D possibly being TRBD1 (5 bases). From germline, CDR1 is SGHVS and CDR2 FQNEAQ. This CDR3 has 16 residues. The V gene lost 5 bases and the J gene lost 0 bases, with 14 bases spanning the gap. Written as DNA, the CDR3 is TGTGCCAGCAGCGGGAAGACGGGACTCTCTGGAAACACCATATATTTT. This gives the protein CASSGKTGLSGNTIYF.

In this sample, this clone turned up a few times. The V gene is TRBV5-1, the J gene TRBJ2-2; D possibly matches TRBD1 or TRBD2 (6 bases each). The CDR3 contains 15 residues. V lost 4 bases and J lost 7, with 17 bases in between. Germline loops: CDR1 SGHRS, CDR2 YFSETQ. The CDR3 reads CASSPAQGRGGELFF. In DNA form, the CDR3 reads TGCGCCAGCAGCCCCGCGCAGGGGCGGGGCGGGGAGCTGTTTTTT.

The rearrangement joins TRBV6-1 to TRBJ1-3; no reliable D call. Germline V lookup: CDR1 MNHNS, CDR2 SASEGT. The CDR3 is 17 residues long. V lost 1 base to trimming and J lost 1 base, with 14 bases between them. The CDR3 region is CASSEGKYLRSGNTIYF. CDR3 DNA sequence: TGTGCCAGCAGTGAAGGAAAGTATTTAAGGTCTGGAAACACCATATATTTT.

This clone was counted a single time. The rearrangement links TRBV6-2 or TRBV6-3 to TRBJ1-2; D ambiguous. CDR1 is MNHEY, CDR2 SVGEGT, per germline. Between the trimmed V and J ends, which lost 4 bases and 1 base, there was a span of 16 bases. The CDR3 length is 16 residues. The CDR3 is CASSFYRPGDNYGYTF. The CDR3 DNA reads as TGTGCCAGCAGTTTTTATCGGCCCGGGGATAACTATGGCTACACCTTC.

The V call is TRBV30, the J call TRBJ1-4; D uncertain. Trimming cost V 0 bases and J 0 bases, with 26 bases left between them. The CDR3 covers 21 residues. CDR1 and CDR2 from the germline V gene are GTSNPN and SVGIG (reference sequence). This CDR3 is CAWSVLRIGRRSVATNEKLFF. CDR3 nucleotide sequence: TGTGCCTGGAGTGTACTTCGAATTGGCAGGAGATCCGTTGCAACTAATGAAAAACTGTTTTTT.